Listed below are T cell receptor beta chains from one sample, sequenced in a study of CD8 T cells in ankylosing spondylitis. TCRdb reprocessed the 5' RACE reads with MiXCR, giving one entry per CDR3 protein. The table has around 140,000 distinct CDR3 sequences, 9.5% to 12% seen once; the top ten hold about 3.8%. Sequencing was done on a sample of blood, either unsorted or a sorted T cell fraction (not recorded which). All receptors derive from a female donor with ankylosing spondylitis or in good health (not recorded which). Each CDR3 is given with its conserved first and last residue. A D gene is named only where the DNA matches it firmly. The listing skips clone size in some rows; elsewhere it reads once, few, many or a size class.

J gene	D gene	V gene	clone size	CDR3 DNA	CDR3 protein
TRBJ2-2	-	TRBV15	many	TGTGCCACCAGCAGGACCGGGGAGCTGTTTTTT	CATSRTGELFF
TRBJ1-5	-	TRBV7-2	few	TGTGCCAGCAGCCCCGGGGTCGATCAGCCCCAGCATTTT	CASSPGVDQPQHF
TRBJ1-3	-	TRBV5-1	many	TGCGCCAGCAGGAGCTCCTCTGGAAACACCATATATTTT	CASRSSSGNTIYF
TRBJ1-3	TRBD1	TRBV20-1	-	TGCAGTGCTAGGTTCGTGACAGGGCCTGGAAACACCATATATTTT	CSARFVTGPGNTIYF
TRBJ2-7	TRBD1	TRBV20-1	many	TGCAGTGCCCGGGGACAGGGCTACGAGCAGTACTTC	CSARGQGYEQYF
TRBJ2-3	-	TRBV5-6	-	TGTGCCAGGGGCCCCGGGCGCCTCGGAGATACGCAGTATTTT	CARGPGRLGDTQYF
TRBJ1-2	TRBD1	TRBV20-1	-	TGCAGTGCTAGCTCCGGACAGGGTATCGATGGCTACACCTTC	CSASSGQGIDGYTF
TRBJ1-6	-	TRBV28	many	TGTGCCAGCACCCCTAGAACCGGCTTACTCTATAATTCACCCCTCCACTTT	CASTPRTGLLYNSPLHF
TRBJ2-1	-	TRBV29-1	many	TGCAGCGTTGTTGGGCAGGGGTTACGAGAGCAGTTCTTC	CSVVGQGLREQFF
TRBJ2-1	-	TRBV20-1	many	TGCAGTGCTCTGGGGGTCAAGCAGTTCTTC	CSALGVKQFF
TRBJ1-1	-	TRBV15	many	TGTGCCACCAGCAGAGAGAAGGGGCGAGGCACTGAAGCTTTCTTT	CATSREKGRGTEAFF
TRBJ2-1	TRBD2	TRBV5-1	many	TGCGCCAGCAGCTACATAGCGGGAGGGGCGGATGAGCAGTTCTTC	CASSYIAGGADEQFF
TRBJ1-2	-	TRBV6-1	many	TGTGCCAGCAGTGAAGGTCCTTCGGGGGGAAACTATGGCTACACCTTC	CASSEGPSGGNYGYTF
TRBJ2-7	TRBD1	TRBV11-2	many	TGTGCCAGCAGCTACGGGACAGCTTCCTACGAGCAGTACTTC	CASSYGTASYEQYF
TRBJ2-7	-	TRBV27	many	TGTGCCAGCAGTCCGAAAGCCCCCCTATACACCTTTTCCTACGAGCAGTACTTC	CASSPKAPLYTFSYEQYF
TRBJ2-1	-	TRBV12-3/TRBV12-4	many	TGTGCCAGCAGTTTGACTCAGGGGCAGTTCTTC	CASSLTQGQFF
TRBJ2-3	TRBD2	TRBV5-1	many	TGCGCCAGCAGCGTCCTAGCGGGGTTCACAGATACGCAGTATTTT	CASSVLAGFTDTQYF
TRBJ2-2	TRBD2	TRBV20-1	many	TGCAGTGCTAGAGTTCCCTTAGCGGGAGGGGAGCTGTTTTTT	CSARVPLAGGELFF
TRBJ2-7	TRBD2	TRBV7-2	many	TGTGCCAGCAGCTTACTAGCGGGAAACGTCTACGAGCAGTACTTC	CASSLLAGNVYEQYF
TRBJ2-3	-	TRBV4-1	-	TGCGCAACCGGGTGGACCACAGATACGCAGTATTTT	CATGWTTDTQYF
TRBJ1-1	-	TRBV29-1	many	TGCAGCGTTGTAGGGGCCCAAGCTTTCTTT	CSVVGAQAFF
TRBJ2-1	-	TRBV7-6	many	TGTGCCAGCAGCTTAGCCAGTGGTCAGCTGGGCTACAATGAGCAGTTCTTC	CASSLASGQLGYNEQFF
TRBJ2-6	-	TRBV10-3	many	TGTGCCATCAGTGAACCCTCTGGGGCCAACGTCCTGACTTTC	CAISEPSGANVLTF
TRBJ2-2	-	TRBV29-1	many	TGCAGCGTGAAAGGTGCGGTAAACACCGGGGAGCTGTTTTTT	CSVKGAVNTGELFF
TRBJ2-4	TRBD2	TRBV12-3/TRBV12-4	many	TGTGCCAGCACTCTGGGGGGGATCGCCAAAAACATTCAGTACTTC	CASTLGGIAKNIQYF
TRBJ1-2	-	TRBV2	-	TGTGCCAGCAGTGAGGCCCCGGGGCACCCAGGATATGGCTACACCTTC	CASSEAPGHPGYGYTF
TRBJ2-5	-	TRBV30	few	TGTGCCTGGAGTCCTTCTCGTTCTAGGCAAGAGACCCAGTACTTC	CAWSPSRSRQETQYF
TRBJ2-1	-	TRBV5-5	many	-	CASSFAPGTSGRYRFF
TRBJ2-1	-	TRBV7-3	many	TGTGCCAGCAGCTTAAACCTCAATGAGCAGTTCTTC	CASSLNLNEQFF
TRBJ2-1	-	TRBV12-3/TRBV12-4	-	TGTGCCAGCAGTTTATCGCAGGCCAGCAATGAGCAGTTCTTC	CASSLSQASNEQFF
TRBJ2-5	TRBD1	TRBV10-1	few	TGCGCCAGCAGCGCCGGGACAGGGGGCGAAGAGACCCAGTACTTC	CASSAGTGGEETQYF
TRBJ1-2	-	TRBV6-5	many	TGTGCCAGCAGTTACTCGATCGCCAGGGGATATGGCTACACCTTC	CASSYSIARGYGYTF
TRBJ1-1	-	TRBV7-2	few	TGTGCCAGCAGCTTGATGGGTCTGGTTAACACTGAAGCTTTCTTT	CASSLMGLVNTEAFF
TRBJ2-3	TRBD2	TRBV20-1	many	TGCAGTGCTAGCTTCGGACTAGCGGGAGTCGATACGCAGTATTTT	CSASFGLAGVDTQYF
TRBJ2-7	-	TRBV12-3/TRBV12-4	many	TGTGCCAGCAGTCCACAGGGTAACTCCTACGAGCAGTACTTC	CASSPQGNSYEQYF
TRBJ2-1	TRBD2	TRBV5-1	many	TGCGCCAGCGGTCCGGGACTAGCAGTTGAGCAGTTCTTC	CASGPGLAVEQFF
TRBJ2-2	-	TRBV18	many	TGTGCCAGCTCACCGCTCGGGATTGCCGGGGAGCTGTTTTTT	CASSPLGIAGELFF
TRBJ2-5	TRBD2	TRBV7-3	-	TGTGCCAGCAGCCCCTCGGGGAGCGGGGGCCAAGAGACCCAGTACTTC	CASSPSGSGGQETQYF
TRBJ2-3	-	TRBV29-1	many	TGCAGCCCGAGGGGGGCCGCGTGGGGCACAGATACGCAGTATTTT	CSPRGAAWGTDTQYF
TRBJ2-1	-	TRBV24-1	-	TGTGCCACCAGTGTCGGGCAGACCTTCAATGAGCAGTTCTTC	CATSVGQTFNEQFF
TRBJ1-2	TRBD1	TRBV5-1	many	TGCGCCAGCAGCTTGGCGGGACAGCGAGATGGTGGCTACACCTTC	CASSLAGQRDGGYTF
TRBJ2-1	-	TRBV5-1	many	TGCGCCAGCAGCTTCGGGGGGCTTAATGAGCAGTTCTTC	CASSFGGLNEQFF
TRBJ2-5	-	TRBV14	many	TGTGCCAGCAGCTCTCGTCTAGGGGAGACCCAGTACTTC	CASSSRLGETQYF
TRBJ2-3	TRBD2	TRBV30	few	TGTGCCTGTTCGAGCGGGAGGCGAGCGGTGACAGATACGCAGTATTTT	CACSSGRRAVTDTQYF
TRBJ1-4	-	TRBV5-1	many	TGCGCCAGCAGCGACGACAGGTCTAATGAAAAACTGTTTTTT	CASSDDRSNEKLFF
TRBJ1-5	-	TRBV19	few	TGTGCCAGTAGTAGTGGGCCGGGGGTCAATCAGCCCCAGCATTTT	CASSSGPGVNQPQHF
TRBJ2-1	TRBD1	TRBV2	-	TGTGCCAGCAAGGGGGCCGGGGATGAGCAGTTCTTC	CASKGAGDEQFF
TRBJ2-7	-	TRBV12-3/TRBV12-4	many	TGTGCCAGCAGTTTAGGGGTGGGGGCCTCGGGTTACGAGCAGTACTTC	CASSLGVGASGYEQYF
TRBJ1-1	-	TRBV5-1	many	TGCGCCAGCAGGTGGGATAGCACTGAAGCTTTCTTT	CASRWDSTEAFF
TRBJ1-5	TRBD1	TRBV6-5	many	TGTGCCAGCAGTTTAAGACAGGGGGGGGTTCAGCCCCAGCATTTT	CASSLRQGGVQPQHF
TRBJ2-7	-	TRBV7-2	many	TGTGCCAGCAGCTTAGATAACGGTATCGGGATTGACGAGCAGTACTTC	CASSLDNGIGIDEQYF
TRBJ1-2	-	TRBV27	many	TGTGCCAGCAGCATCCTCCGGGACGCTCCTTTCTACACCTTC	CASSILRDAPFYTF
TRBJ2-3	TRBD2	TRBV25-1	many	TGTGCCAGCAGTGATCCCCTAGCGGGTAGCACAGATACGCAGTATTTT	CASSDPLAGSTDTQYF
TRBJ1-1	-	TRBV20-1	many	TGCAGTGCTAGGGGGGGTCAGGGTTATGCTGAAGCTTTCTTT	CSARGGQGYAEAFF